Here is one T cell receptor (beta chain) with its context. Its antigen remains unidentified. Each patient relapsed following autologous stem cell transplantation, and prior brentuximab vedotin exposure differed. CDR1 is MNHNS and CDR2 is SASEGT in the germline V gene. This CDR3 has 15 amino acids. Trimming left V 2 bases short and J 6 bases short, with 14 bases between. The data belong to a study of PD-1 blockade in classical Hodgkin lymphoma. Regarding the study as a whole: Although disease activity or prior therapy may be involved, causes of the repertoire differences remain undefined. While CD8+ TCR diversity did not rise significantly by C4D1, CD4+ TCR diversity did.

Clones were sequenced by immunoSEQ multiplex PCR, and TCRdb holds only the in-frame ones, with some missing. Of fewer than 30,000 clones listed, about 78% were seen once; the top ten hold around 32%. The chain uses TRBV6-1 and TRBJ1-5; a weak D match, TRBD1 (5 bases). Sequenced here: peripheral blood mononuclear cells (PBMCs), sampled before the second cycle of nivolumab. The TCR originated in a human donor with classical Hodgkin lymphoma. CDR3 sequence reads: CASSELGGDGQPQHF. The CDR3 bases are TGTGCCAGCAGTGAACTCGGAGGGGACGGTCAGCCCCAGCATTTT.